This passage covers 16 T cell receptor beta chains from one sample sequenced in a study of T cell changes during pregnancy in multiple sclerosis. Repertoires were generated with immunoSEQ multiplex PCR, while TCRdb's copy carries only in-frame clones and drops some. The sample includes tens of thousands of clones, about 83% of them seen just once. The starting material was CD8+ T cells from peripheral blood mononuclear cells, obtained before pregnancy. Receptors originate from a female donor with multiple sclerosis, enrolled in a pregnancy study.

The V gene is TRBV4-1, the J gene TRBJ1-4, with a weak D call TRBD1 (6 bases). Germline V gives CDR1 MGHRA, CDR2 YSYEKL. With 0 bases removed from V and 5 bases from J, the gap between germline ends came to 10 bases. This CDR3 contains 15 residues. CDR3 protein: CASSQEDRLNEKLFF. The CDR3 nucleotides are TGCGCCAGCAGCCAAGAGGACAGACTAAATGAAAAACTGTTTTTT.

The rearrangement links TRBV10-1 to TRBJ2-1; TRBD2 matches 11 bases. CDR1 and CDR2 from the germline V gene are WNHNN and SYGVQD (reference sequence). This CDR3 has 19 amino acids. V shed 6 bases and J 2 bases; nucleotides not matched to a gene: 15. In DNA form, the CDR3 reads TGCGCCAGCAGCACTAGCGGGAGAGGTCCCGAGAGCCCCTACAATGAGCAGTTCTTC. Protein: CASSTSGRGPESPYNEQFF.

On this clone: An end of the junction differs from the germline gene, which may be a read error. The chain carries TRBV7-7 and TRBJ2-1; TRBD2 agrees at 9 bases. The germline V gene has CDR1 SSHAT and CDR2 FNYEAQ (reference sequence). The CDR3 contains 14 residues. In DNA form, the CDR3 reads TGTGCTAGCAGCACTAGCGGGCTTTACAATGAGCAGTTCTTC. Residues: CASSTSGLYNEQFF.

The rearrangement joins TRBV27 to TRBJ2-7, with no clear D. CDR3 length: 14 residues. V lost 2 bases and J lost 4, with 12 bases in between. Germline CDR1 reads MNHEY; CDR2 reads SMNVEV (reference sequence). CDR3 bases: TGTGCCAGCAGTTTAGCAGAACAGCTTTACGAGCAGTACTTC. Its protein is CASSLAEQLYEQYF.

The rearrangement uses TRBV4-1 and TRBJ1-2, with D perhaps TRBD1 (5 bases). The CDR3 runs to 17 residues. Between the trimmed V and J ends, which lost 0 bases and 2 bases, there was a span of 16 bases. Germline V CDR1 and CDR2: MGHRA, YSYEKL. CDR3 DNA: TGCGCCAGCAGCCAAGATACCGGCTCGGGGGTCAACTATGGCTACACCTTC. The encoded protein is CASSQDTGSGVNYGYTF.

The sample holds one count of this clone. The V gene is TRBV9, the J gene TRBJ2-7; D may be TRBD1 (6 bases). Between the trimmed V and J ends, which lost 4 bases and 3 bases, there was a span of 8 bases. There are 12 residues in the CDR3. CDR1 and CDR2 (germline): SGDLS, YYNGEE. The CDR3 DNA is TGTGCCAGCAGCAAAGGGGGCTACGAGCAGTACTTC. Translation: CASSKGGYEQYF.

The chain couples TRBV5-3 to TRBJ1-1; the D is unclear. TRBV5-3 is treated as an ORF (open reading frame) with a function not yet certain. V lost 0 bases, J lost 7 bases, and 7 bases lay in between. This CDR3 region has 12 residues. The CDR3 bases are TGTGCCAGAAGCTTGGTGCGGTTTGAAGCTTTCTTT. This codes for CARSLVRFEAFF.

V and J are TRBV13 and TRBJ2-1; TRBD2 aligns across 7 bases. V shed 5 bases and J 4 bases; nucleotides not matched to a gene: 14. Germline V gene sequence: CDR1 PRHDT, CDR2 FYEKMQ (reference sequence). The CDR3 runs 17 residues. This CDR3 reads CASSIVAGSTNYNEQFF. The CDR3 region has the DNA TGTGCCAGCAGCATAGTAGCGGGCTCGACAAATTACAATGAGCAGTTCTTC.

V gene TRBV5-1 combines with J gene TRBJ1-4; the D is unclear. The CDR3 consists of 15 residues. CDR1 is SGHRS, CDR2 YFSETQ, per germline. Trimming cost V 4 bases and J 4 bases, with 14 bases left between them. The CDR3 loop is CASSLVGDVNEKLFF. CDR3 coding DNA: TGCGCCAGCAGCCTGGTAGGAGACGTTAATGAAAAACTGTTTTTT. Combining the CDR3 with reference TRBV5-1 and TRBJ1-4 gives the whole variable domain KAGVTQTPRYLIKTRGQQVTLSCSPISGHRSVSWYQQTPGQGLQFLFEYFSETQRNKGNFPGRFSGRQFSNSRSEMNVSTLELGDSALYLCASSLVGDVNEKLFFGSGTQLSVL.

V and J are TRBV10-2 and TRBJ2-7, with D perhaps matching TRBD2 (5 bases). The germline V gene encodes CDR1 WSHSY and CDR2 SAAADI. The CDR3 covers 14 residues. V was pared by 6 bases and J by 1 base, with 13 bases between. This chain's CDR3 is CASRGSEGSYEQYF. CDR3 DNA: TGCGCCAGCAGAGGTAGCGAAGGGTCCTACGAGCAGTACTTC.

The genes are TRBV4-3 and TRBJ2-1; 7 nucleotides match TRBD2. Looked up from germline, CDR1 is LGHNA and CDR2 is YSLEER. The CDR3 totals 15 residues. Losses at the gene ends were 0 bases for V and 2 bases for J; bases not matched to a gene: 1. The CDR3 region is CASSQDGTTYNEQFF. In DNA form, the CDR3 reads TGCGCCAGCAGCCAAGATGGGACTACCTACAATGAGCAGTTCTTC.

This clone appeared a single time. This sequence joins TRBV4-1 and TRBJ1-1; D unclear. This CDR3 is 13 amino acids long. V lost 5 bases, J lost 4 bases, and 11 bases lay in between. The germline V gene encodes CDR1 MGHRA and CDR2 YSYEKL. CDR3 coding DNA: TGCGCCAGCAGCGCGGTTGGTAGCACTGAAGCTTTCTTT. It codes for CASSAVGSTEAFF.

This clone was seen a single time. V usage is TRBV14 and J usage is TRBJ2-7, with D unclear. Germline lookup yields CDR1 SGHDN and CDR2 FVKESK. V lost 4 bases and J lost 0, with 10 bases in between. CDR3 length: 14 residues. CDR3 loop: CASSPATGSYEQYF. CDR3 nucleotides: TGTGCCAGCAGCCCCGCTACGGGCTCCTACGAGCAGTACTTC.

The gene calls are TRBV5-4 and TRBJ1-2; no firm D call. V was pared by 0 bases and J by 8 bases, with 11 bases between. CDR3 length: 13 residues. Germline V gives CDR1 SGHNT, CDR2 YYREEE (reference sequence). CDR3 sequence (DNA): TGTGCCAGCAGCTTGGGGCGGGGAGAGGGCTACACCTTC. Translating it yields CASSLGRGEGYTF.

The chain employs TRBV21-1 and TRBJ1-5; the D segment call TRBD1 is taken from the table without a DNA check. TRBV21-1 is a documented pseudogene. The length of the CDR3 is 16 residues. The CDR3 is CASRFVGHHSNQPQHF. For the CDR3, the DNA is TGTGCCAGCAGGTTCGTTGGGCATCATAGCAATCAGCCCCAGCATTTT.

This CDR3 is CASSLWISARGEQYF. The CDR3 DNA sequence: TGTGCCAGCTCCCTTTGGATCTCGGCCCGGGGTGAGCAGTACTTC. The V and J genes are TRBV18 and TRBJ2-7; weak D call: TRBD2 (5 bases). The CDR3 loop spans 15 amino acids. Germline loops: CDR1 KGHSH, CDR2 LQKENI. Trimming stripped 6 bases from V and 7 bases from J, with 22 bases between.